The present T cell receptor beta chain was sequenced within a study of blood T cells in healthy people across ages. In the study overall: Per two T cells, template switching captured roughly one barcoded beta molecule.

Combining a sample-barcoded 5' primer with a J-beta primer mix, a second PCR ran for roughly 7 to 12 cycles. A single record per CDR3 protein comes from TCRdb applying MiXCR to the 5' RACE reads. The table records 700,000 or so distinct CDR3 sequences, over 40% of them present only once. Study-level findings and limits: Higher diversity and more naive CD4+ cells were features of long-lived donors, compared to aged donors. Calculation of diversity from one million T cells yielded estimates considered to be underestimates. A conclusive naive versus antigen-experienced comparison was prevented by the unsorted PBMCs.

Germline V gene lookup returns CDR1 LGHDT and CDR2 YNNKEL (reference sequence). Trimming cost V 0 bases and J 1 base; bases outside gene matches: 5. CDR3 length: 18 amino acids. To note about this clonotype: What it recognizes is unknown.

Sequencing was done on a sample of blood. The J gene is TRBJ2-2, the V gene TRBV3-1; TRBD2 matches at 10 bases. The receptor comes from an older man in good health. In DNA form, the CDR3 reads TGTGCCAGCAGCCAAGATATCGGACTAGCGGAGAACACCGGGGAGCTGTTTTTT. Its translation: CASSQDIGLAENTGELFF.